Following are 22 T cell receptor beta chains from one sample sequenced in a study of cytomegalovirus exposure and HLA in healthy donors. Libraries were prepared by immunoSEQ multiplex PCR; TCRdb keeps only in-frame clonotypes and omits some of them. This sample has under 150,000 clones; approximately 86% occur once, and the top ten carry less than 9%. Specimen: PBMCs. The receptors were sampled from a man between 18 and 29 years old in good health and CMV-seropositive.

The V gene is TRBV11-3, the J gene TRBJ2-4; D is possibly TRBD1 (6 bases). V dropped 7 bases and J dropped 8 bases, with 27 bases sitting between them. This CDR3 region has 17 residues. Germline V gives CDR1 SGHNT, CDR2 YENEEA. The chain's CDR3 is CASMTGYRGLASDIQYF. For the CDR3, the DNA is TGTGCCAGCATGACGGGGTATAGGGGGTTAGCTAGTGACATTCAGTACTTC. The variable domain in full, with the rest retrieved from reference TRBV11-3 and TRBJ2-4, is EAGVVQSPRYKIIEKKQPVAFWCNPISGHNTLYWYLQNLGQGPELLIRYENEEAVDDSQLPKDRFSAERLKGVDSTLKIQPAELGDSAVYLCASMTGYRGLASDIQYFGAGTRLSVL.

The chain links TRBV6-8 to TRBJ2-3; TRBD1 matches at 10 bases. This CDR3 is built from 18 residues. V lost 6 bases, J lost 0 bases, and 12 bases stayed unmatched. CDR1 and CDR2 from the germline V gene are MNHGY and SAAAGT. DNA for the CDR3: TGTGCCAGCAGCCCACCGCGAGGGACAGGGGTTAGCACAGATACGCAGTATTTT. The encoded protein is CASSPPRGTGVSTDTQYF.

The V and J genes are TRBV6-1 and TRBJ2-1, with 8 bases fitting TRBD2. CDR3 size: 17 residues. Germline trimming cut 4 bases from V and 10 bases from J; bases unmatched to any gene: 18. Germline values: CDR1 MNHNS, CDR2 SASEGT. The CDR3 protein is CASSAVSGSTGAREQFF. The CDR3 region has the DNA TGTGCCAGCAGTGCTGTGAGCGGGAGTACGGGGGCGAGAGAGCAGTTCTTC.

In its sample, this clone was seen once. The rearrangement links TRBV10-3 to TRBJ2-2, with no clear D. The V gene's germline CDR1 is ENHRY and CDR2 SYGVKD. V was pared by 10 bases and J by 2 bases, with 8 bases between. The CDR3 has 12 amino acids. For the CDR3, the DNA is TGTGCCACCCGAACAAACACCGGGGAGCTGTTTTTT. Protein sequence: CATRTNTGELFF.

The V call is TRBV20-1, the J call TRBJ2-1; D is unclear. With 5 bases removed from V and 6 bases from J, the gap between germline ends came to 8 bases. The germline V gene encodes CDR1 DFQATT and CDR2 SNEGSKA (reference sequence). The CDR3 runs 11 residues. The CDR3 reads CSAVSLNEQFF. CDR3 nucleotide sequence: TGCAGTGCTGTGAGCCTCAATGAGCAGTTCTTC.

This clone was detected once. This chain links TRBV5-4 with TRBJ1-4, with TRBD1 matching over 10 bases. Germline CDR1 SGHNT, CDR2 YYREEE (reference sequence). V dropped 0 bases and J dropped 8; count of bases not matched to a gene: 7. The CDR3 runs 16 residues. CDR3 DNA sequence: TGTGCCAGCAGCTTGGCGGGGACAGGGGTTGGCGAAAAACTGTTTTTT. It specifies CASSLAGTGVGEKLFF.

In this sample, this clone turned up once. The chain carries TRBV6-5 and TRBJ2-2; D not certain. V shed 2 bases and J shed 1 base, with 2 bases lying between them. Germline loops: CDR1 MNHEY, CDR2 SVGAGI. The CDR3 spans 13 residues. The CDR3 sequence is CASSYLNTGELFF. The CDR3 DNA reads TGTGCCAGCAGTTACCTGAACACCGGGGAGCTGTTTTTT.

This chain links TRBV9 with TRBJ2-7, with D possibly TRBD1 on 5 matching bases. Trimming removed 4 bases from V and 5 bases from J, with 25 bases in between. Per germline, CDR1 SGDLS and CDR2 YYNGEE. The CDR3 runs 17 residues. CDR3 sequence (DNA): TGTGCCAGCAGCCCCCCATCCCCGTCCCATCAGGGCAACGAGCAGTACTTC. Translated, it gives CASSPPSPSHQGNEQYF.

The rearrangement joins TRBV27 to TRBJ2-1; 11 positions agree with TRBD2. Germline trimming cut 5 bases from V and 6 bases from J; bases unmatched to any gene: 12. Per the germline V gene, CDR1 is MNHEY and CDR2 is SMNVEV (reference sequence). The CDR3 sequence is 17 residues long. CDR3 in amino acids: CASSPTSGSLLVNEQFF. The DNA for the CDR3 is TGTGCCAGCAGTCCAACTAGCGGGAGTTTATTAGTCAATGAGCAGTTCTTC.

V gene TRBV6-5 combines with J gene TRBJ2-2, with D perhaps matching TRBD2 (5 bases). Germline V gene data show CDR1 as MNHEY and CDR2 as SVGAGI. Between the trimmed V and J ends, which lost 0 bases and 11 bases, there was a span of 13 bases. The CDR3 covers 14 residues. CDR3 residues: CASSYSRASRELFF. The CDR3 DNA reads as TGTGCCAGCAGTTACTCGAGGGCTTCTCGCGAGCTGTTTTTT.

This clone has a single count. The chain joins TRBV5-6 to TRBJ2-7; possible D gene TRBD1, 6 bases. CDR1 and CDR2 (germline): SGHDT, YYEEEE. The V and J ends lost 7 bases and 3 bases respectively, with 20 bases between them. CDR3 length: 15 residues. CDR3 nucleotides: TGTGCCAGCGGGGATCAAGGGGACACCTACTACGAGCAGTACTTC. This gives the protein CASGDQGDTYYEQYF.

J is TRBJ2-5 and V is TRBV2; TRBD1 aligns across 9 bases. CDR3 length equals 15 residues. Germline-derived CDR1 and CDR2 are SNHLY and FYNNEI. Trimming at V came to 6 bases and at J to 3 bases, leaving 8 bases not matched to a gene. CDR3 bases: TGTGCCAGCAGCTTACAGGGGGCGCGCAAAGAGACCCAGTACTTC. The encoded protein is CASSLQGARKETQYF.

The chain combines TRBV6-5 with TRBJ2-2, with D perhaps TRBD1 (6 bases). The V end was cut by 6 bases, the J end by 5 bases, with 13 bases between. CDR1 is MNHEY and CDR2 is SVGAGI in the germline V gene. This CDR3 is built from 14 residues. The CDR3 DNA follows: TGTGCCAGCAGAACGGACAGATATACCGGGGAGCTGTTTTTT. As protein: CASRTDRYTGELFF.

V usage is TRBV11-2 and J usage is TRBJ1-2, with D maybe TRBD1 (6 bases). Trimming cost V 4 bases and J 7 bases, with 10 bases left between them. The CDR3 has 12 residues. CDR1 is SGHAT, CDR2 FQNNGV, per germline. The CDR3 is CASSSGDSGYTF. DNA for the CDR3: TGTGCCAGCAGCTCAGGGGATAGTGGCTACACCTTC.

There are a few counts of this clone. The chain uses TRBV16 and TRBJ2-7, with D perhaps TRBD1 (6 bases). Germline CDR1 is KGHSY and CDR2 is FQNENV. This CDR3 has 14 residues. Trimming left V 4 bases short and J 5 bases short, with 15 bases between. The CDR3 reads CASSPPGQANEQYF. The CDR3 DNA reads TGTGCCAGCAGCCCACCGGGACAAGCCAACGAGCAGTACTTC.

DNA of the CDR3: TGTGCCAGCAAGGGTGACAGGAGGAGTGAAAAACTGTTTTTT. This gives the protein CASKGDRRSEKLFF. The chain recombines TRBV25-1 with TRBJ1-4, with D possibly being TRBD1 (6 bases). Trimming removed 7 bases at V and 7 bases at J, with 16 bases between. The CDR3 runs 14 residues. In germline, CDR1 is MGHDK, CDR2 SYGVNS.

The rearrangement links TRBV30 to TRBJ1-2; perhaps TRBD1 as D (5 bases). This CDR3 spans 11 amino acids. Germline V lookup: CDR1 GTSNPN, CDR2 SVGIG (reference sequence). Trimming stripped 1 base from V and 7 bases from J, with 7 bases between. CDR3 nucleotide sequence: TGTGCCTGGAGTGGGGGCATTGGCTACACCTTC. Translation gives CAWSGGIGYTF.

The V and J genes are TRBV11-2 and TRBJ2-7, with a weak D call TRBD1 (5 bases). The germline V gene has CDR1 SGHAT and CDR2 FQNNGV. The CDR3 runs to 14 residues. With 1 base removed from V and 4 bases from J, the gap between germline ends came to 11 bases. The CDR3 DNA reads as TGTGCCAGCAGCTTAGTGGGGCAGGAATACGAGCAGTACTTC. Its translation is CASSLVGQEYEQYF.

A word on this clone: At one end, the junction sequence differs from germline, possibly due to a read error. This sample also contains other DNA sequences that code for the same CDR3. The genes are TRBV5-4 and TRBJ2-5, with a weak D call TRBD1 (5 bases). CDR1 and CDR2 from the germline V gene are SGHNT and YYREEE (reference sequence). This CDR3 spans 13 amino acids. As DNA, the CDR3 is TGCGCCAGCAGCTTGGCAGGGTTGGAGACCCAGTACTTC. Encoded protein: CASSLAGLETQYF.

The chain employs TRBV29-1 and TRBJ2-7; D call uncertain. V lost 7 bases and J lost 0, with 16 bases in between. The length of the CDR3 is 14 residues. The germline CDR1 and CDR2 sequences are SQVTM and ANQGSEA. The CDR3 region is CSAVTQIGSYEQYF. The CDR3 region has the DNA TGCAGCGCCGTAACACAAATTGGCTCCTACGAGCAGTACTTC.

The gene calls are TRBV6-1 and TRBJ2-7, with D possibly being TRBD1 (5 bases). Looked up from germline, CDR1 is MNHNS and CDR2 is SASEGT. V was cut by 3 bases and J by 2 bases, with 17 bases left in between. The CDR3 totals 16 residues. CDR3 in DNA: TGTGCCAGCAGTGATCTTGGGGCGACCCAGCCCTACGAGCAGTACTTC. Translated: CASSDLGATQPYEQYF.

The chain employs TRBV6-1 and TRBJ2-1, with D possibly being TRBD1 (6 bases). This CDR3 is built from 13 residues. Germline-derived CDR1 and CDR2 are MNHNS and SASEGT. V gave up 8 bases and J gave up 0 bases, with 8 bases separating them. The CDR3 sequence: CASFRGSYNEQFF. Written as DNA, the CDR3 is TGTGCCAGCTTCAGGGGCTCCTACAATGAGCAGTTCTTC.